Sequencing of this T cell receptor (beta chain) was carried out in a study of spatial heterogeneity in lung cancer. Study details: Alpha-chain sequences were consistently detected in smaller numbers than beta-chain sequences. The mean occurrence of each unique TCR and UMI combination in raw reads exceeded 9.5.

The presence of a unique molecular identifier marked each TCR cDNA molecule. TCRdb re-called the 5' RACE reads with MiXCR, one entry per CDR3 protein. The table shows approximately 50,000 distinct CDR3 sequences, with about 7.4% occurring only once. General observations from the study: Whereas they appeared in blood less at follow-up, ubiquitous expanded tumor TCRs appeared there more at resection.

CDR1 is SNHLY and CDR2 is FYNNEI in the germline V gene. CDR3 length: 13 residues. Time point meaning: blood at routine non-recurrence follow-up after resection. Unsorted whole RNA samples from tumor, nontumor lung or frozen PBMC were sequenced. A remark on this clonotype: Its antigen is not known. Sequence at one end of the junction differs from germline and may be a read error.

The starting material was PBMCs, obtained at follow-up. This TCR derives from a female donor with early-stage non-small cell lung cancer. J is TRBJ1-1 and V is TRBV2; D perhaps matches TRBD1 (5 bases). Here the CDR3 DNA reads TGTGCCAGCACGGGACTCGTGAACGCTGAAGCTTTCTTT. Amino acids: CASTGLVNAEAFF.